The rows below give T cell receptor beta chains drawn from one sample of a study of Ad26.COV2.S vaccination and SARS-CoV-2 variants. Assay: immunoSEQ multiplex PCR; the TCRdb copy retains only in-frame clones and omits some. The sample shows 200,000 to 250,000 clones, over 75% of them seen only once. Source: peripheral blood, taken in a trial of Ad26.COV2.S vaccine versus placebo. These receptors were obtained from a person aged 18-60 years who received the Ad26.COV2.S COVID-19 vaccine or a placebo. Each CDR3 is given with its conserved first and last residue. A D gene is named only where the DNA matches it firmly. Where a row states a size, it is once, few, many or the class of an expanded clone; other rows omit it.

v_call: TRBV27
clone_size: once
j_call: TRBJ2-7
d_call: -
cdr3_aa: CASWQGYEQYF
cdr3_nt: TGTGCCAGCTGGCAGGGCTACGAGCAGTACTTC

v_call: TRBV19
clone_size: -
j_call: TRBJ2-2
d_call: -
cdr3_aa: CASSSYGTGELFF
cdr3_nt: TGTGCCAGTAGCTCCTACGGAACCGGGGAGCTGTTTTTT

v_call: TRBV28
clone_size: -
j_call: TRBJ2-6
d_call: -
cdr3_aa: CASSSSIPGANVLTF
cdr3_nt: TGTGCCAGCAGTTCGTCTATCCCCGGGGCCAACGTCCTGACTTTC

v_call: TRBV28
clone_size: -
j_call: TRBJ1-2
d_call: -
cdr3_aa: CASSFEVPYGYTF
cdr3_nt: TGTGCCAGCAGTTTTGAAGTACCCTATGGCTACACCTTC

v_call: TRBV11-2
clone_size: -
j_call: TRBJ2-5
d_call: TRBD2
cdr3_aa: CASSLTSGGRETQYF
cdr3_nt: TGTGCCAGCAGCCTAACTAGCGGGGGCCGAGAGACCCAGTACTTC

v_call: TRBV11-3
clone_size: -
j_call: TRBJ2-1
d_call: TRBD1
cdr3_aa: CASSLGQGDGEQFF
cdr3_nt: TGTGCCAGCAGCTTAGGGCAGGGGGACGGGGAGCAGTTCTTC

v_call: TRBV19
clone_size: -
j_call: TRBJ1-4
d_call: -
cdr3_aa: CASSKRIGSINEKLFF
cdr3_nt: TGTGCCAGTAGTAAAAGGATCGGCTCCATTAATGAAAAACTGTTTTTT

v_call: TRBV7-9
clone_size: -
j_call: TRBJ1-6
d_call: TRBD1
cdr3_aa: CASSFSDRDISPLHF
cdr3_nt: TGTGCCAGCAGCTTCTCGGACAGGGACATTTCACCCCTCCACTTT

v_call: TRBV5-1
clone_size: -
j_call: TRBJ1-5
d_call: -
cdr3_aa: CASSLDRWGPQHF
cdr3_nt: TGCGCCAGCAGCTTGGACCGGTGGGGCCCCCAGCATTTT

v_call: TRBV7-6
clone_size: -
j_call: TRBJ1-2
d_call: TRBD1
cdr3_aa: CASSSLSGTANYGYTF
cdr3_nt: TGTGCCAGCAGCTCGCTCTCCGGGACAGCTAACTATGGCTACACCTTC

v_call: TRBV7-9
clone_size: -
j_call: TRBJ2-6
d_call: -
cdr3_aa: CASSALGAAYSGANVLTF
cdr3_nt: TGTGCCAGCAGCGCTCTGGGAGCGGCGTACTCTGGGGCCAACGTCCTGACTTTC

v_call: TRBV6-1
clone_size: -
j_call: TRBJ2-5
d_call: TRBD2
cdr3_aa: CASSEHSGRAEETQYF
cdr3_nt: TGTGCCAGCAGTGAACATAGCGGGAGGGCCGAAGAGACCCAGTACTTC

v_call: TRBV24-1
clone_size: -
j_call: TRBJ1-1
d_call: TRBD1
cdr3_aa: CATSEGGQGPNTEAFF
cdr3_nt: TGTGCCACCAGTGAGGGGGGACAGGGCCCGAACACTGAAGCTTTCTTT

v_call: TRBV5-4
clone_size: -
j_call: TRBJ2-3
d_call: TRBD2
cdr3_aa: CASTPSGRAVDTQYF
cdr3_nt: TGTGCCAGCACGCCTAGCGGGAGGGCCGTAGATACGCAGTATTTT

v_call: TRBV19
clone_size: -
j_call: TRBJ2-3
d_call: -
cdr3_aa: CASSMMKGPHTQYF
cdr3_nt: TGTGCCAGTAGTATGATGAAGGGACCCCATACGCAGTATTTT

v_call: TRBV6-2/TRBV6-3
clone_size: -
j_call: TRBJ1-1
d_call: TRBD1
cdr3_aa: CASSYSGTGEAFF
cdr3_nt: TGTGCCAGCAGTTACTCGGGGACAGGTGAAGCTTTCTTT

v_call: TRBV19
clone_size: -
j_call: TRBJ1-3
d_call: TRBD1
cdr3_aa: CASSMGDRGLSGNTIYF
cdr3_nt: TGTGCCAGTAGTATGGGGGACAGGGGTCTCTCTGGAAACACCATATATTTT

v_call: TRBV21-1
clone_size: -
j_call: TRBJ2-5
d_call: -
cdr3_aa: CASKAGQRGETQYF
cdr3_nt: TGTGCCAGCAAGGCGGGCCAGAGGGGAGAGACCCAGTACTTC

v_call: TRBV9
clone_size: -
j_call: TRBJ2-1
d_call: TRBD1
cdr3_aa: CASSPWTGVNEQFF
cdr3_nt: TGTGCCAGCAGCCCCTGGACAGGGGTTAATGAGCAGTTCTTC

v_call: TRBV10-3
clone_size: -
j_call: TRBJ2-1
d_call: TRBD2
cdr3_aa: CAAGLADLSYNEQFF
cdr3_nt: TGTGCCGCGGGACTAGCCGACCTCTCCTACAATGAGCAGTTCTTC

v_call: TRBV15
clone_size: -
j_call: TRBJ2-7
d_call: -
cdr3_aa: CATSRDRAEGIYEQYF
cdr3_nt: TGTGCCACCAGCAGAGATCGAGCGGAGGGGATCTACGAGCAGTACTTC

v_call: TRBV25-1
clone_size: -
j_call: TRBJ2-5
d_call: TRBD1
cdr3_aa: CASSNGTASQETQYF
cdr3_nt: TGTGCCAGCAGCAACGGGACAGCTAGCCAAGAGACCCAGTACTTC

v_call: TRBV6-6
clone_size: -
j_call: TRBJ2-2
d_call: -
cdr3_aa: CASSREGRRGDTGELFF
cdr3_nt: TGTGCCAGCAGTCGCGAGGGACGACGAGGGGACACCGGGGAGCTGTTTTTT

v_call: TRBV18
clone_size: -
j_call: TRBJ2-7
d_call: -
cdr3_aa: CASSTLPGRTYEQYF
cdr3_nt: TGTGCCAGCTCAACCCTCCCGGGGCGAACCTACGAGCAGTACTTC

v_call: TRBV7-2
clone_size: once
j_call: TRBJ1-2
d_call: TRBD1
cdr3_aa: CASSLGGQGQNYGYTF
cdr3_nt: TGTGCCAGCAGCTTAGGGGGACAGGGACAGAACTATGGCTACACCTTC

v_call: TRBV7-8
clone_size: -
j_call: TRBJ2-1
d_call: -
cdr3_aa: CASSLGPKGNEQFF
cdr3_nt: TGTGCCAGCAGCTTAGGGCCCAAAGGCAATGAGCAGTTCTTC

v_call: TRBV28
clone_size: once
j_call: TRBJ1-3
d_call: -
cdr3_aa: CASSLLFRSGNTIYF
cdr3_nt: TGTGCCAGCAGTTTATTGTTCCGCTCTGGAAACACCATATATTTT

v_call: TRBV4-2
clone_size: -
j_call: TRBJ2-5
d_call: -
cdr3_aa: CASSQGLGEETQYF
cdr3_nt: TGTGCCAGCAGCCAAGGTCTGGGAGAAGAGACCCAGTACTTC

v_call: TRBV7-9
clone_size: -
j_call: TRBJ2-1
d_call: TRBD2
cdr3_aa: CASSPTGGNEQFF
cdr3_nt: TGTGCCAGCAGCCCCACCGGGGGGAATGAGCAGTTCTTC

v_call: TRBV6-5
clone_size: -
j_call: TRBJ1-1
d_call: -
cdr3_aa: CASRPRRTGEAFF
cdr3_nt: TGTGCCAGCAGGCCGAGGCGGACTGGTGAAGCTTTCTTT